These T cell receptor beta chains were read from a single sample in a study of identical twins. One entry per CDR3 protein, called by TCRdb with MiXCR from the 5' RACE reads. The sample has approximately 700,000 distinct CDR3 sequences, 18% seen once; the top ten hold 10% to 15%. This sample also appeared in a second study, on T cells expressing NK-cell markers.

Sequenced material: PBMCs. These receptors originate from a woman aged 18-30 years in good health. Each CDR3 is given with its conserved first and last residue. A D gene is named only where the DNA matches it firmly. Clone size is not always given. Where it is, it says once, few, many or a class for expanded clones.

d_call	v_call	clone_size	j_call	cdr3_aa	cdr3_nt
NA	TRBV20-1	NA	TRBJ1-1	CSAPRAGAGVEAFF	TGCAGTGCTCCAAGAGCCGGGGCCGGGGTTGAAGCTTTCTTT
NA	TRBV12-5	many	TRBJ2-7	CASGPLPYEQYF	TGTGCTAGTGGCCCACTTCCCTACGAGCAGTACTTC
NA	TRBV10-3	few	TRBJ2-5	CAINQRMKETQYF	TGTGCCATCAACCAGCGCATGAAGGAGACCCAGTACTTC
NA	TRBV3-1	few	TRBJ2-1	CASSPHTHEQFF	TGTGCCAGCAGTCCACATACCCATGAGCAGTTCTTC
NA	TRBV6-5	NA	TRBJ1-2	CASSRGGYGYTF	TGTGCCAGCAGCCGCGGAGGTTATGGCTACACCTTC
TRBD2	TRBV7-7	once	TRBJ2-5	CASSLRSGARETQYF	TGTGCTAGCAGCTTAAGAAGCGGGGCGAGGGAGACCCAGTACTTC
NA	TRBV12-3/TRBV12-4	few	TRBJ1-1	CASRPRTVGEAFF	TGTGCCAGCAGGCCTAGGACAGTAGGTGAAGCTTTCTTT
TRBD1	TRBV7-9	NA	TRBJ2-7	CASSSPGTGFHEQYF	TGTGCCAGCAGCTCTCCCGGGACAGGGTTCCACGAGCAGTACTTC
NA	TRBV20-1	few	TRBJ1-5	CSARRGIGQPQHF	TGCAGTGCGAGACGAGGGATCGGACAGCCCCAGCATTTT
TRBD2	TRBV13	NA	TRBJ2-7	CASTAARGAYEQYF	TGTGCCAGCACTGCCGCCCGGGGGGCCTACGAGCAGTACTTC
NA	TRBV20-1	NA	TRBJ1-2	CSASNVPGGAYGYTF	TGCAGTGCTAGTAATGTTCCCGGAGGGGCCTATGGCTACACCTTC
NA	TRBV3-1	NA	TRBJ2-7	CASSPLWGQSYEQYF	TGTGCCAGCAGCCCTCTTTGGGGGCAATCCTACGAGCAGTACTTC
TRBD1	TRBV6-1	NA	TRBJ1-2	CASRLTGDYGYTF	TGTGCCAGCAGATTGACAGGGGACTATGGCTATACCTTC
TRBD1	TRBV7-9	many	TRBJ2-5	CASSSTGTGQETQYF	TGTGCCAGCAGCTCGACCGGGACAGGGCAAGAGACCCAGTACTTC
NA	TRBV2	many	TRBJ2-1	CASTLRGNEQFF	TGTGCCAGCACCCTTAGGGGCAATGAGCAGTTCTTC
TRBD2	TRBV10-3	once	TRBJ2-3	CAISEDPGTSGDTDTQYF	TGTGCCATCAGTGAGGATCCCGGGACTAGCGGGGATACAGATACGCAGTATTTT
NA	TRBV5-5	NA	TRBJ2-1	CASYLAQGRMNEQFF	TGTGCCAGCTACCTAGCGCAGGGGAGGATGAATGAGCAGTTCTTC
NA	TRBV6-1	few	TRBJ2-7	CASSDHTGYEQYF	TGTGCCAGCAGTGACCACACCGGCTACGAGCAGTACTTC